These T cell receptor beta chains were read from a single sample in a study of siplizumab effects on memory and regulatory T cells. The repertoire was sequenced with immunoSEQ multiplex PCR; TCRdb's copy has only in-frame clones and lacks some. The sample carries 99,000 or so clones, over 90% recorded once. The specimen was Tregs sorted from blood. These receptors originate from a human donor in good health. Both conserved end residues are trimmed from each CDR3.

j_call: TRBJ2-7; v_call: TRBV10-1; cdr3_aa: ASSDRMGAYEQY
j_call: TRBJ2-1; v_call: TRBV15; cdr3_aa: ATSRGWVYNEQF
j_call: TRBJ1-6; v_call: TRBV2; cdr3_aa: ASRVRPAGQSPLH
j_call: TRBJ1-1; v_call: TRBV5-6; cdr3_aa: ASSLRQRGAEAF
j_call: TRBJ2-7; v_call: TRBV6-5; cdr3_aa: ASSNFGEQY
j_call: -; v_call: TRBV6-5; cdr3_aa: ASSYSRQGSYEQY
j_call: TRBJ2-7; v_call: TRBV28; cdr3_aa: ASSFGRGRGLVGAYEQY
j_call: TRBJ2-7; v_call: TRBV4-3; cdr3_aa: ASSQETSGSHEQY
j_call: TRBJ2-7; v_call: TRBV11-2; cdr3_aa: ASSLLVAFDEQY
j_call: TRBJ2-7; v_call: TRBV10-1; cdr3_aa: ASRWREFHEQY
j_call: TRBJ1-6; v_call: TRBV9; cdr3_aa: ASSVERGSYNSPLH
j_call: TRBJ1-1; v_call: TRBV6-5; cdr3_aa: ASADPHTEAF
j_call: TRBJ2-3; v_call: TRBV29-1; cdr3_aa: SVEGGDTQY
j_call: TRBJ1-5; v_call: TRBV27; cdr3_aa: ASSAIQGLRNQPQH
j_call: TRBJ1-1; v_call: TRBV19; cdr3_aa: ASSPRPPGAF
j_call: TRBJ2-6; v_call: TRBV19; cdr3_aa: ASSIEGGAGANVLT
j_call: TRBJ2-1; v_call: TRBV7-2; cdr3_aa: ASSIGQFRNEQF
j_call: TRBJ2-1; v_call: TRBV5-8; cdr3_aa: ASSPGQPYNEQF
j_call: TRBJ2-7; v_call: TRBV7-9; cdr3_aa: ASSLARAYEQY
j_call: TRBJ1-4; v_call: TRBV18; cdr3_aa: ASSRGPNEKLF
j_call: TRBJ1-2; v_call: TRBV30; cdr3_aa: AWSFDRAKVT
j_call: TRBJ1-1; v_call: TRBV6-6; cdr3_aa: ASRTADYTEAF
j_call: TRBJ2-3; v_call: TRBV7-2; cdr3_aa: ASSSGLGTDTQY
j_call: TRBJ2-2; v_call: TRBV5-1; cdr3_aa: ASSSGTVPTGELF
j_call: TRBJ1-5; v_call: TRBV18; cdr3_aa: ASSRGNQPQH
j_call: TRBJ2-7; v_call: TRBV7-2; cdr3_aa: ASSGGVYEQY
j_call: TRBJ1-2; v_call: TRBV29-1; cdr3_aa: SVVQGNYGYT
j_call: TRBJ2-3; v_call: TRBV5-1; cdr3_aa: ASSIAGGTDTQY
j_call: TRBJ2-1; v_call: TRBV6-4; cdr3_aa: ASSLQGANNEQF
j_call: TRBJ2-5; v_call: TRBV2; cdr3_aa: ASSALWETQY
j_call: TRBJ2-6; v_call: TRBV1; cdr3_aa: TSSQSLGARRANVLT
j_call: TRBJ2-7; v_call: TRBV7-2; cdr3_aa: ASSLAWQPSYEQY
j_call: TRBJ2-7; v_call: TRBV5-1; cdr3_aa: ASSLDSLAYEQY
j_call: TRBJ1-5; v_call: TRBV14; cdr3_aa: ASSQEGGPQH
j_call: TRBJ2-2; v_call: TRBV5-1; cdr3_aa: ASSLGQGMITGELF
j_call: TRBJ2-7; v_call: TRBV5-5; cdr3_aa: ASSLVQAGEQY
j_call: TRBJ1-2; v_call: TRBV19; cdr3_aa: ASSPQDGMGYT
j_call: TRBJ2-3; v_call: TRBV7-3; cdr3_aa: ASSLHRDPDTQY
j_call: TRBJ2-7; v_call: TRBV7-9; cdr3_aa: ASSIDSYEQY
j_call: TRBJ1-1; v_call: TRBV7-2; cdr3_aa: ASSLEGAGTEAF